Listed here is a single T cell receptor (beta chain). The antigen is undetermined. Patients between 18 and 65 years old had hyperthyroidism, newly diagnosed and lasting under 2 months. Exclusions: uncontrolled infection, other autoimmune disease, pregnancy, lactation. Amplified TCR beta CDR3 regions derived from RNA transcripts. Primed by the HTBI set, a first-round RT-PCR was run on the TCR CDR3. One entry per CDR3 protein results from TCRdb running MiXCR on the multiplex PCR reads. The table lists hundreds of thousands of distinct CDR3 sequences, about 38% of them singletons. The data derive from a study of T cells in Graves' hyperthyroidism and ophthalmopathy. Study background: Peripheral blood samples were taken at initial diagnosis, prior to any treatment. Study findings and constraints: With a median lead of approximately 6.4 months before onset, the model predicted ophthalmopathy.

This CDR3 contains 14 residues. Germline V CDR1 and CDR2: DFQATT, SNEGSKA (reference sequence). Trimming took 3 bases from V and 6 from J; bases not matched to a gene: 8. The source material was blood. This chain uses TRBV20-1 with TRBJ1-1; TRBD1 matches at 9 bases. The origin of this receptor is a young man with Graves' hyperthyroidism. CDR3 region: CSAREKQGASEAFF. DNA of the CDR3: TGCAGTGCTAGGGAAAAACAGGGGGCCTCTGAAGCTTTCTTT.